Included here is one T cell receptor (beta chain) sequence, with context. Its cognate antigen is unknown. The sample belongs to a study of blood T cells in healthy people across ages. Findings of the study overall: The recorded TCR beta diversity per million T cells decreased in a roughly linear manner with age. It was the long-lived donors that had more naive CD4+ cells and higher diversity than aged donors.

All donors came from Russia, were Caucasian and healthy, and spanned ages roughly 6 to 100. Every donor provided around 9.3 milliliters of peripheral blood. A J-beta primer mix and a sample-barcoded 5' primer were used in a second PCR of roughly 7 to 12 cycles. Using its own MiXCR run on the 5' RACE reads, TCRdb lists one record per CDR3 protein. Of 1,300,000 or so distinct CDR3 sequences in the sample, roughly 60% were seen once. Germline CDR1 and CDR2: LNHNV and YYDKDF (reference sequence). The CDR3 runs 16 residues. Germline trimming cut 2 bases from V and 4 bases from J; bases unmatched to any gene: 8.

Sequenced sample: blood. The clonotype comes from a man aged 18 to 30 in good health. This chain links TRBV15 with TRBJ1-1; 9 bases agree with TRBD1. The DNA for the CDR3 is TGTGCCACCAGCAGACGGACAGGGGTTTTATTCACTGAAGCTTTCTTT. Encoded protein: CATSRRTGVLFTEAFF.